This record looks at one T cell receptor beta chain sequence and its context. In the original analysis: Scientists estimated how many nucleated cells there were by amplifying reference gene primers. Only in-frame clones appear in the TCRdb table, and some are missing; sequencing was by immunoSEQ multiplex PCR. The DNA gave D and trimming, while V, J and clone size come from that table. The sample comprises tens of thousands of clones, about 74% of which are singletons, and approximately 2.8% rests with the top ten. This sample is part of a study of blood T cell repertoires in COVID-19. Study-level background: Donors in the United States, Italy and Spain gave samples during acute or convalescent COVID-19. Sources were T cells, B-cell-depleted T cells, or PBMCs; the material itself was cDNA or gDNA.

Trimming pared 4 bases from V and 8 bases from J, leaving 17 bases between. CDR3 length equals 14 residues. Germline V gene sequence: CDR1 LGHDT, CDR2 YNNKEL (reference sequence). This receptor was obtained from a human donor with acute or convalescent COVID-19. The donor label of this sample is uncertain. J is TRBJ1-2 and V is TRBV3-1 (or the pseudogene TRBV3-2); the D gene is possibly TRBD1 (6 bases). The specimen was peripheral blood. For the CDR3, the DNA is TGTGCCAGCAGCCCAGACAGGTCGAAGGTGGGCTACACCTTC. It translates to CASSPDRSKVGYTF.